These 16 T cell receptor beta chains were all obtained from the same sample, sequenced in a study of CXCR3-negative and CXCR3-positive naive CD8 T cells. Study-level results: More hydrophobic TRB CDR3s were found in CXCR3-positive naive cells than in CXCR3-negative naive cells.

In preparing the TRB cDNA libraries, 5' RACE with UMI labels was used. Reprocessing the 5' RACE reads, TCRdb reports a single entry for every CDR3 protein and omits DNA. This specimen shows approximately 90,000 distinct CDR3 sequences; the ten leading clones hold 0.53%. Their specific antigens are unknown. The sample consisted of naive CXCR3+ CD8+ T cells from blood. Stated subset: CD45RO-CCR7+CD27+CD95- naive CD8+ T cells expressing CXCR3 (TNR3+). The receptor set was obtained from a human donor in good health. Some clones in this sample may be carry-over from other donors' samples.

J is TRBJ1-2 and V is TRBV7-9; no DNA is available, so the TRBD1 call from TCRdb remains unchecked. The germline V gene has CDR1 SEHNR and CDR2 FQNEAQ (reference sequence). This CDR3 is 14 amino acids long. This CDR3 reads CASSSYEAPYGYTF.

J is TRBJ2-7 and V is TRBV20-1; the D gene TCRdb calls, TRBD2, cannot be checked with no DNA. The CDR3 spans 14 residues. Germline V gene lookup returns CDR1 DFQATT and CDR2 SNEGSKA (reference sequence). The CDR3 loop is CSADTSERRNEQYF.

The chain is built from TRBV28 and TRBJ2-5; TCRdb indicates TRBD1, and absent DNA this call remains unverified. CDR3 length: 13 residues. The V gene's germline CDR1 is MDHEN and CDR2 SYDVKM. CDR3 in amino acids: CAIHHRERETQYF.

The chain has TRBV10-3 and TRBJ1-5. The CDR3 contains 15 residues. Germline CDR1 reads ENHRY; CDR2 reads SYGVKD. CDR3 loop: CAISSDGGGNQPQHF.

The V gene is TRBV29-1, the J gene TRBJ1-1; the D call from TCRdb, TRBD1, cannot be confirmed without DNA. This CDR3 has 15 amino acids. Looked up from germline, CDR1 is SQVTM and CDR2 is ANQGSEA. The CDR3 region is CSVERSGDGNTEAFF.

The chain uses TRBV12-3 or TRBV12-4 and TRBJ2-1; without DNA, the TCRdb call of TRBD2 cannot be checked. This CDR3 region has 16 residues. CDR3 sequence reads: CASSLEAGGLYNEQFF.

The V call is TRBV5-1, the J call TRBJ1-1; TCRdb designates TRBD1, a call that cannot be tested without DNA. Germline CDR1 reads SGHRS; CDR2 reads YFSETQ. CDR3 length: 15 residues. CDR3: CASSPRGAGDTEAFF.

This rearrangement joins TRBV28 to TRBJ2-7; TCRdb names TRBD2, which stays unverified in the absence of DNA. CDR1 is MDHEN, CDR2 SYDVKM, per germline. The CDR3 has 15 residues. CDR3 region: CASSHLGAGSYEQYF.

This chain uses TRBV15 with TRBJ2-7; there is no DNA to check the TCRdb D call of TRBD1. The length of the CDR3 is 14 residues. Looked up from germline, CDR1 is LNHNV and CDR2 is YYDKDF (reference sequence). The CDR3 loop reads CATSSGTGVYEQYF.

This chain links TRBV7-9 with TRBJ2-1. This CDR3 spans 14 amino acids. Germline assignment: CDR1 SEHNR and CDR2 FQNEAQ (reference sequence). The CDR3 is CASSPPSSYNEQFF.

The CDR3: CASSDQRGNEQFF. The chain is built from TRBV2 and TRBJ2-1; lacking DNA, the TRBD2 call made by TCRdb goes unchecked. The CDR3 loop spans 13 amino acids. Looked up from germline, CDR1 is SNHLY and CDR2 is FYNNEI. Together with reference TRBV2 and TRBJ2-1, the CDR3 gives the full variable domain: EPEVTQTPSHQVTQMGQEVILRCVPISNHLYFYWYRQILGQKVEFLVSFYNNEISEKSEIFDDQFSVERPDGSNFTLKIRSTKLEDSAMYFCASSDQRGNEQFFGPGTRLTVL.

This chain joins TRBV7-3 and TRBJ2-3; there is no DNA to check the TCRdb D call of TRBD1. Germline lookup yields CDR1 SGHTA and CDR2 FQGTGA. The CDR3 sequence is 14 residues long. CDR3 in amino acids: CASSPGQGTDTQYF.

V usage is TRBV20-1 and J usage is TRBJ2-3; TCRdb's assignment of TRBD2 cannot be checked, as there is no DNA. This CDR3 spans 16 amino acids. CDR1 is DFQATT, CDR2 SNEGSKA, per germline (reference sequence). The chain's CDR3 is CSARSPSGVITDTQYF.

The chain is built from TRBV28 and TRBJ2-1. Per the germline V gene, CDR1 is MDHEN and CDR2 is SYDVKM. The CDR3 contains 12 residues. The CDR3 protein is CASSLNPYEQFF.

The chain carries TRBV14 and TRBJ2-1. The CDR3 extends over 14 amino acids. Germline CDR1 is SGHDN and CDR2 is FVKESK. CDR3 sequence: CASSQDWGLNEQFF.

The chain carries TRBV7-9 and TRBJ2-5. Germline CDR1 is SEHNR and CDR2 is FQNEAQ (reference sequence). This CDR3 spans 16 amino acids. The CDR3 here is CASSLAVTKYQETQYF.